The next 5 T cell receptor beta chains were all read from a single sample in a study of immune cell composition in non-small cell lung cancer. The data were produced by immunoSEQ multiplex PCR, yet TCRdb's version contains in-frame clones alone and is incomplete. The data show some 2,400 clones, roughly 81% seen once. The sequencing sample was made of lung tumor tissue. These receptors all stem from a human donor with non-small cell lung cancer.

This clone showed up just once. Its ends do not fully match the called genes, so a read error is possible. The rearrangement uses TRBV7-2 and TRBJ1-2; 10 positions match TRBD1. The CDR3 totals 14 residues. Germline loops: CDR1 SGHTA, CDR2 FQGNSA. CDR3 bases: TGTGCCAGCGGAAATAGACAGGGGGCGGTCTTTTGGTCCTTC. This sequence encodes CASGNRQGAVFWSF.

This clone has a handful of counts. The rearrangement joins TRBV2 to TRBJ2-7; no clear D. CDR1 and CDR2 from the germline V gene are SNHLY and FYNNEI. V lost 5 bases and J lost 5, with 19 bases in between. The CDR3 extends over 15 amino acids. CDR3 DNA sequence: TGTGCCAGCAGTACCACACCACTGAGGTACGACGAGCAGTACTTC. As protein: CASSTTPLRYDEQYF.

V gene TRBV6-6 combines with J gene TRBJ2-7; D may be TRBD2 (5 bases). CDR3 length: 15 amino acids. Germline values: CDR1 MNHNY, CDR2 SVGAGI (reference sequence). Trimming pared 5 bases from V and 2 bases from J, leaving 16 bases between. The CDR3 is CASSNGPSSAYEQYF. CDR3 sequence (DNA): TGTGCCAGCAGTAATGGTCCTAGCTCCGCCTACGAGCAGTACTTC.

This clone was recorded a few times. This chain links TRBV28 with TRBJ2-1; 14 bases map to TRBD2. CDR1 and CDR2 (germline): MDHEN, SYDVKM. The junction had 5 bases not matched to a gene; V was cut back by 6 bases and J by 7 bases. The CDR3 is 15 residues long. The CDR3 spells CASSEWTSGGNEQFF. The DNA for the CDR3 is TGTGCCAGCAGCGAATGGACTAGCGGGGGGAATGAGCAGTTCTTC.

V is TRBV11-1 and J is TRBJ1-5; unclear D gene. V lost 5 bases, J lost 6 bases, and 11 bases lay in between. This CDR3 is built from 13 residues. Germline V CDR1 and CDR2: SGHAT, FQDESV (reference sequence). DNA of the CDR3: TGTGCCAGCAGCCTGACAAGTTTTCAGCCCCAGCATTTT. It codes for CASSLTSFQPQHF. The variable domain in full, with the rest retrieved from reference TRBV11-1 and TRBJ1-5, is EAEVAQSPRYKITEKSQAVAFWCDPISGHATLYWYRQILGQGPELLVQFQDESVVDDSQLPKDRFSAERLKGVDSTLKIQPAELGDSAMYLCASSLTSFQPQHFGDGTRLSIL.